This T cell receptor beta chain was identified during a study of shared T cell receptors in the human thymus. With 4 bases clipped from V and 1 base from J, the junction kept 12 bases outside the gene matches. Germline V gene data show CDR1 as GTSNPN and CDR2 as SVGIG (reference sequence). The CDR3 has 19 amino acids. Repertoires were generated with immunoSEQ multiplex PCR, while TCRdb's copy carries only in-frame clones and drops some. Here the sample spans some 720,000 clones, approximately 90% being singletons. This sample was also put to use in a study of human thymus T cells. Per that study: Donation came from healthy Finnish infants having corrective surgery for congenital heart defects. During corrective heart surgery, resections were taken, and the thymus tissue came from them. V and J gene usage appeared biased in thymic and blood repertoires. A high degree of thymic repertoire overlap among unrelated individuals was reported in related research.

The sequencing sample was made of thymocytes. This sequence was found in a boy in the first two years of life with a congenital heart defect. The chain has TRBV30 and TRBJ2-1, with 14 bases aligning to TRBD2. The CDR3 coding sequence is TGTGCCTGGACTTTACTCGGGACTAGCGGGAGAAGTTCCTACAATGAGCAGTTCTTC. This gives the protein CAWTLLGTSGRSSYNEQFF.